These 26 T cell receptor beta chains share one sample of origin, sequenced in a study of identifying expanded T cells in peripheral blood (dated 2019 in TCRdb). Library prep was done by the immunoSEQ multiplex PCR assay. TCRdb took this table from immuneACCESS and kept in-frame rearrangements with V and J called. Such tables lack part of the clones; where checked against another copy, unresolved V genes explain under half of the gap, and the rest is unexplained. The sample data list nearly 60,000 clones, and roughly 87% of these were observed just once. The ten largest clones add up to around 3.5% of the sample. Source material: blood. Every receptor here comes from a person between 18 and 75 years old in good health.

This rearrangement joins TRBV2 to TRBJ2-4; a possible D gene is TRBD1 (5 bases). The V end was cut by 4 bases, the J end by 7 bases, with 14 bases between. The CDR3 contains 14 residues. Germline-derived CDR1 and CDR2 are SNHLY and FYNNEI. CDR3 DNA sequence: TGTGCCAGCAGTGGACAGTCGAACAGGAACATTCAGTACTTC. Its protein product is CASSGQSNRNIQYF. The full variable domain, with the rest looked up from reference TRBV2 and TRBJ2-4, is EPEVTQTPSHQVTQMGQEVILRCVPISNHLYFYWYRQILGQKVEFLVSFYNNEISEKSEIFDDQFSVERPDGSNFTLKIRSTKLEDSAMYFCASSGQSNRNIQYFGAGTRLSVL.

The rearrangement joins TRBV25-1 to TRBJ1-2; D is unresolved. This CDR3 region has 12 residues. Between the trimmed V and J ends, which lost 2 bases and 4 bases, there was a span of 5 bases. CDR1 and CDR2 from the germline V gene are MGHDK and SYGVNS. CDR3 coding DNA: TGTGCCAGCAGTGAACCCCCCTATGGCTACACCTTC. It translates to CASSEPPYGYTF.

The rearrangement links TRBV5-6 to TRBJ2-1, with D uncertain. Between the trimmed V and J ends, which lost 0 bases and 1 base, there was a span of 5 bases. CDR3 length: 14 residues. The V gene's germline CDR1 is SGHDT and CDR2 YYEEEE. The CDR3 sequence is CASSLVESYNEQFF. CDR3 coding DNA: TGTGCCAGCAGCTTGGTGGAGTCCTACAATGAGCAGTTCTTC.

Only one count was recorded for this clone. The chain has TRBV4-3 and TRBJ2-1; 11 nucleotides line up with TRBD2. The CDR3 loop spans 17 amino acids. Germline-derived CDR1 and CDR2 are LGHNA and YSLEER. The ends lost 4 bases at V and 4 bases at J; junction bases unmatched: 9. CDR3 coding DNA: TGCGCCAGCAGCCCCTGGCTAGCGGGGGGTTATTACAATGAGCAGTTCTTC. Encoded protein: CASSPWLAGGYYNEQFF.

This clone was observed a single time. The chain couples TRBV10-3 to TRBJ2-3; 7 bases map to TRBD2. V trimming: 0 bases; J trimming: 6 bases; junction bases outside the gene matches: 9. Germline CDR1 reads ENHRY; CDR2 reads SYGVKD. The CDR3 spans 16 residues. The CDR3 here is CAISESGGVQVDTQYF. Written as DNA, the CDR3 is TGTGCCATCAGTGAGTCGGGAGGGGTTCAGGTGGATACGCAGTATTTT.

The chain carries TRBV28 and TRBJ2-1; TRBD2 aligns across 10 bases. Trimming removed 5 bases from V and 8 bases from J; junction bases left unmatched: 6. CDR1 and CDR2 from the germline V gene are MDHEN and SYDVKM. This CDR3 is built from 14 residues. Here the CDR3 DNA reads TGTGCCAGCAGTGAGTCTAGCGGGAGCGATGAGCAGTTCTTC. The encoded protein is CASSESSGSDEQFF.

The sample holds one count of this clone. The genes are TRBV7-3 and TRBJ2-2; 9 bases map to TRBD1. CDR1 SGHTA and CDR2 FQGTGA come from the germline V gene. This CDR3 is built from 19 residues. The ends lost 5 bases at V and 0 bases at J; junction bases unmatched: 13. The CDR3 region is CASSLAPGTGTANTGELFF. The CDR3 nucleotides read TGTGCCAGCAGCCTGGCGCCGGGGACAGGGACGGCGAACACCGGGGAGCTGTTTTTT.

The chain has TRBV6-6 and TRBJ1-5; D perhaps matches TRBD1 (6 bases). There are 14 residues in the CDR3. Germline loops: CDR1 MNHNY, CDR2 SVGAGI (reference sequence). The ends were cut back, 6 bases at V and 2 bases at J, with 11 bases in the middle. The CDR3 sequence is CASRSTGRNQPQHF. CDR3 in DNA: TGTGCCAGCAGATCCACAGGGCGCAATCAGCCCCAGCATTTT.

J is TRBJ2-5 and V is TRBV9; no clear D. The length of the CDR3 is 11 residues. Trimming left V 1 base short and J 5 bases short, with 3 bases between. The germline V gene encodes CDR1 SGDLS and CDR2 YYNGEE. Here the CDR3 DNA reads TGTGCCAGCAGCGTAAGCGAGACCCAGTACTTC. This encodes CASSVSETQYF.

This chain uses TRBV2 with TRBJ2-4, with D perhaps TRBD2 (5 bases). The CDR3 loop spans 15 amino acids. CDR1 is SNHLY and CDR2 is FYNNEI in the germline V gene. V was cut by 7 bases and J by 9 bases, with 22 bases left in between. In nucleotides, the CDR3 is TGTGCCAGCAAGGCCCTAGGTAGCGTATGGGGCATTCAGTACTTC. This codes for CASKALGSVWGIQYF.

This chain connects TRBV16 to TRBJ1-1; no definite D call. This CDR3 region has 13 residues. Germline V gene sequence: CDR1 KGHSY, CDR2 FQNENV. Trimming pared 1 base from V and 1 base from J, leaving 4 bases between. CDR3 in DNA: TGTGCCAGCAGCCAATATAAGAACACTGAAGCTTTCTTT. This translates into CASSQYKNTEAFF. Complete variable domain (other parts from reference TRBV16 and TRBJ1-1): GEEVAQTPKHLVRGEGQKAKLYCAPIKGHSYVFWYQQVLKNEFKFLISFQNENVFDETGMPKERFSAKCLPNSPCSLEIQATKLEDSAVYFCASSQYKNTEAFFGQGTRLTVV.

The chain couples TRBV18 to TRBJ2-2, with D uncertain. Trimming took 3 bases from V and 5 from J, leaving 4 bases between them. Germline CDR1 KGHSH, CDR2 LQKENI. The CDR3 is 12 residues long. CDR3 nucleotide sequence: TGTGCCAGCTCACCGTGGACCGGGGAGCTGTTTTTT. This sequence encodes CASSPWTGELFF.

This clone was recorded once. The rearrangement joins TRBV7-2 to TRBJ2-1; 11 bases fit TRBD2. The V gene end was trimmed by 5 bases and the J gene end by 7 bases; junction bases not matched to a gene: 4. This CDR3 spans 14 amino acids. CDR1 is SGHTA and CDR2 is FQGNSA in the germline V gene. The CDR3 region has the DNA TGTGCCAGCAGCACCCGACTAGCGGGGAATGAGCAGTTCTTC. Residues: CASSTRLAGNEQFF.

The rearrangement links TRBV7-8 to TRBJ2-7; 9 nucleotides align to TRBD1. CDR3 length: 19 residues. V dropped 1 base and J dropped 3; count of bases not matched to a gene: 16. Germline loops: CDR1 SGHVS, CDR2 FQNEAQ. Here the CDR3 DNA reads TGTGCCAGCAGCTTAGTCCGATTCTTTAAACAGGGGGCGAACTACGAGCAGTACTTC. It translates to CASSLVRFFKQGANYEQYF.

The chain has TRBV29-1 and TRBJ1-2; no definite D call. CDR1 is SQVTM, CDR2 ANQGSEA, per germline. This CDR3 spans 12 amino acids. V was pared by 4 bases and J by 3 bases, with 9 bases between. CDR3 DNA: TGCAGCGTTGGTGTCAGATACTATGGCTACACCTTC. This sequence encodes CSVGVRYYGYTF.

V gene TRBV30 combines with J gene TRBJ1-1; the D is unclear. The V end lost 4 bases, the J end lost 0 bases, and 12 bases lay between the germline ends. The CDR3 length is 14 residues. Germline values: CDR1 GTSNPN, CDR2 SVGIG (reference sequence). The CDR3 coding sequence is TGTGCCTGGACGGTAATAGCCATGAACACTGAAGCTTTCTTT. Protein sequence: CAWTVIAMNTEAFF.

The CDR3 here is CASSEAGNPLQETQYF. In DNA form, the CDR3 reads TGTGCCAGCAGTGAAGCTGGTAACCCATTGCAAGAGACCCAGTACTTC. The chain couples TRBV6-1 to TRBJ2-5; D gene ambiguous. Germline CDR1 and CDR2: MNHNS and SASEGT. V was clipped by 0 bases and J by 2 bases, with 13 bases between them. The CDR3 is 16 amino acids.

This clone was detected only once. The V and J genes are TRBV18 and TRBJ1-1; the D gene is possibly TRBD1 (5 bases). This CDR3 region has 13 residues. Germline CDR1 KGHSH, CDR2 LQKENI. V was pared by 3 bases and J by 10 bases, with 15 bases between. The CDR3 nucleotides are TGTGCCAGCTCACCGTCAGGGTTCGATGGAGCTTTCTTT. Protein product: CASSPSGFDGAFF.

V usage is TRBV7-2 and J usage is TRBJ1-3; 7 bases align to TRBD1. This CDR3 spans 14 amino acids. Looked up from germline, CDR1 is SGHTA and CDR2 is FQGNSA. V trimming: 6 bases; J trimming: 2 bases; junction bases outside the gene matches: 4. For the CDR3, the DNA is TGTGCCAGCAGTGATGACAGGGCTGGAAACACCATATATTTT. Translation gives CASSDDRAGNTIYF.

This clone was counted a few times. The chain joins TRBV10-3 to TRBJ1-1; D possibly corresponds to TRBD1 (5 bases). CDR3 length: 11 residues. The V and J ends lost 6 bases and 5 bases respectively, with 7 bases between them. Germline CDR1 ENHRY, CDR2 SYGVKD. CDR3 coding DNA: TGTGCCATCAGGTCAGGGACTGAAGCTTTCTTT. Its protein product is CAIRSGTEAFF.

This clone was seen just once. The chain couples TRBV7-9 to TRBJ1-3; D not resolved. The CDR3 has 13 residues. Germline CDR1 SEHNR, CDR2 FQNEAQ (reference sequence). V was trimmed by 5 bases and J by 2 bases, leaving 7 bases between them. The CDR3 DNA sequence: TGTGCCAGCAGCCAATCAACTGGAAACACCATATATTTT. This gives the protein CASSQSTGNTIYF.

The J gene is TRBJ1-4, the V gene TRBV10-3; D not resolved. This CDR3 is 11 amino acids long. V dropped 8 bases and J dropped 7 bases, with 8 bases sitting between them. From germline, CDR1 is ENHRY and CDR2 SYGVKD. CDR3 residues: CAIYRGEKLFF. The CDR3 bases are TGTGCCATCTACCGGGGTGAAAAACTGTTTTTT.

The chain combines TRBV10-3 with TRBJ2-7; D gene ambiguous. CDR3 size: 13 residues. The germline V gene encodes CDR1 ENHRY and CDR2 SYGVKD. Trimming removed 0 bases at V and 6 bases at J, with 9 bases between. CDR3 loop: CAISESIRSEQYF. The CDR3 DNA reads as TGTGCCATCAGTGAGTCGATCCGATCCGAGCAGTACTTC.

This chain links TRBV15 with TRBJ2-2; possible D gene TRBD2, 5 bases. The CDR3 consists of 16 residues. Per germline, CDR1 LNHNV and CDR2 YYDKDF (reference sequence). Trimming left V 4 bases short and J 2 bases short, with 14 bases between. The CDR3 loop reads CATSTQDWINTGELFF. The DNA of the CDR3 is TGTGCCACCAGCACTCAGGACTGGATCAACACCGGGGAGCTGTTTTTT. The whole variable domain, filled in from reference TRBV15 and TRBJ2-2, reads DAMVIQNPRYQVTQFGKPVTLSCSQTLNHNVMYWYQQKSSQAPKLLFHYYDKDFNNEADTPDNFQSRRPNTSFCFLDIRSPGLGDTAMYLCATSTQDWINTGELFFGEGSRLTVL.

The rearrangement uses TRBV27 and TRBJ2-7; D remains ambiguous. CDR1 is MNHEY, CDR2 SMNVEV, per germline (reference sequence). Trimming left V 6 bases short and J 4 bases short, with 16 bases between. The CDR3 contains 14 residues. CDR3 nucleotides: TGTGCCAGCAGCCCCCGACCCCCGTTTTACGAGCAGTACTTC. This gives the protein CASSPRPPFYEQYF.

V usage is TRBV4-1 and J usage is TRBJ1-5; the D is unclear. CDR3 length equals 13 residues. Per germline, CDR1 MGHRA and CDR2 YSYEKL. V was clipped by 2 bases and J by 6 bases, with 8 bases between them. CDR3 coding DNA: TGCGCCAGCAGCCAATTCGGAGGTCAGCCCCAGCATTTT. As protein: CASSQFGGQPQHF.